This entry features one T cell receptor beta chain sequence. Its antigen is unknown. The data belong to a study of Graves' ophthalmopathy and Graves' hyperthyroidism. Study-level background: There was a collection of peripheral blood at initial diagnosis, before any treatment.

Symptoms, serum thyroxine and TRAb, thyroid ultrasound, and orbital computed tomography formed the diagnostic basis. Study observations and caveats: Most expanded clonotypes in thyroid above 0.001 frequency also showed up in blood.

Using RNA transcripts, the TCR beta CDR3 regions were amplified. After a first-round RT-PCR with HTBI primers, a second-round multiplex PCR was run. TCRdb analysed the multiplex PCR reads with MiXCR anew, one entry per CDR3 protein. The sample holds about 740,000 distinct CDR3 sequences; approximately 40% are singletons and the top ten take approximately 46%. The CDR3 extends over 16 amino acids. Trimming removed 1 base at V and 3 bases at J, with 19 bases between. The germline CDR1 and CDR2 sequences are DFQATT and SNEGSKA (reference sequence). Sequenced: peripheral blood. V gene TRBV20-1 combines with J gene TRBJ2-7, with D possibly being TRBD2 (7 bases). The sequence derives from an adult man with Graves' ophthalmopathy. CDR3 amino acids: CSARGGGGGGGYEQYF. Written as DNA, the CDR3 is TGCAGTGCTAGAGGGGGGGGCGGCGGGGGAGGCTACGAGCAGTACTTC.